Listed below are T cell receptor beta chains from one sample, sequenced in a study of T cell repertoires in cytomegalovirus infection. TCRdb reanalysed the reads using MiXCR and keeps one entry per CDR3 protein. Of 450,000 to 550,000 distinct CDR3 sequences in the sample, approximately 16% were seen once. Sequences were obtained from CD8+ T cells from PBMCs. The source is a human donor in good health (CMV status not recorded). Some clones in this sample may be carry-over from other donors' samples. Both conserved end residues are part of each CDR3. A D gene is named only where the DNA matches it firmly. Where a row states a size, it is once, few, many or the class of an expanded clone; other rows omit it.

>few|TRBJ2-7|TRBV4-1|TRBD2
CASGGGGYYEQYF
TGCGCCAGCGGCGGGGGAGGGTACTACGAGCAGTACTTC
>many|TRBJ2-5|TRBV6-5|TRBD1
CASISAGDRGETQYF
TGTGCCAGCATCTCCGCCGGGGACAGGGGAGAGACCCAGTACTTC
>many|TRBJ2-1|TRBV4-1|NA
CASSQDPLTEIEFF
TGCGCCAGCAGCCAAGATCCCTTAACGGAGATTGAGTTCTTC
>many|TRBJ2-7|TRBV7-8|TRBD2
CASSLDGGSSYEQYF
TGTGCCAGCAGCTTAGACGGCGGGAGCTCCTACGAGCAGTACTTC
>NA|TRBJ2-7|TRBV11-1|NA
CASSLKGILAHEQYF
TGTGCCAGCAGCTTAAAAGGGATCTTAGCCCACGAGCAGTACTTC
>few|TRBJ2-1|TRBV29-1|TRBD2
CSVELAGGSLEQFF
TGCAGCGTTGAATTAGCGGGAGGGTCATTGGAGCAGTTCTTC
>few|TRBJ1-3|TRBV6-1|NA
CASSGPGQFSSGNTIYF
TGTGCCAGCAGTGGACCTGGACAGTTTAGCTCTGGAAACACCATATATTTT
>NA|TRBJ1-2|TRBV29-1|NA
CGAELYGYTF
TGCGGGGCAGAACTTTATGGCTACACCTTC
>NA|TRBJ2-7|TRBV2|NA
CASSEAEDWFLSYEQYF
TGTGCCAGCAGTGAAGCCGAGGACTGGTTCCTCTCCTACGAGCAGTACTTC
>NA|TRBJ2-1|TRBV27|NA
CASSLSGGVLVGSSYNEQFF
TGTGCCAGCAGTTTATCGGGCGGAGTCCTAGTGGGGAGCTCCTACAATGAGCAGTTCTTC
>NA|TRBJ2-2|TRBV27|NA
CASSLSRGGGELFF
TGTGCCAGCAGCCTCTCCCGGGGAGGCGGGGAGCTGTTTTTT
>many|TRBJ2-2|TRBV28|TRBD2
CASSLGLALPGELFF
TGTGCCAGCAGTTTAGGACTAGCTTTGCCCGGGGAGCTGTTTTTT
>many|TRBJ1-5|TRBV12-3/TRBV12-4|TRBD1
CASSWTGDSNQPQHF
TGTGCCAGCAGTTGGACAGGGGACAGCAATCAGCCCCAGCATTTT
>many|TRBJ2-1|TRBV7-2|NA
CASSPWQGWDEQFF
TGTGCCAGCAGCCCATGGCAGGGCTGGGATGAGCAGTTCTTC
>few|TRBJ2-3|TRBV27|NA
CASSTGGGDTQYF
TGTGCCAGCAGCACCGGGGGCGGAGATACGCAGTATTTT
>many|TRBJ2-5|TRBV6-1|NA
CASSERDLTQETQYF
TGTGCCAGCAGTGAACGGGACCTAACCCAAGAGACCCAGTACTTC
>many|TRBJ1-2|TRBV7-9|TRBD1
CASTPGDRPYGYTF
TGTGCCAGCACCCCGGGGGACAGACCCTATGGCTACACCTTC
>many|TRBJ1-5|TRBV20-1|TRBD1
CSARGQGSFGSQPQHF
TGCAGTGCTAGAGGACAGGGAAGTTTTGGTAGTCAGCCCCAGCATTTT
>many|TRBJ1-3|TRBV7-8|NA
CASSLDGAGNTIYF
TGTGCCAGCAGCTTAGACGGGGCTGGAAACACCATATATTTT
>NA|TRBJ2-4|TRBV5-1|NA
CASSLARKDIQYF
TGCGCCAGCAGCTTGGCCAGGAAGGACATTCAGTACTTC